This T cell receptor (beta chain) was observed in a study of regulatory T cells in long-lasting Graves disease. Combining iRepertoire HTBI primers with Arm-PCR of CDR3 regions, the authors built TCR beta libraries. One entry per CDR3 protein, called by TCRdb with MiXCR from the multiplex PCR reads. Counted here are around 460,000 distinct CDR3 sequences, 14% occurring once; the ten biggest clones make up roughly 15%. This clonotype appeared many times. Time point here: newly diagnosed GD, antithyroid drugs for less than 3 months. Isolated PBMC RNA provided the starting material for the TCR library. There are 14 residues in the CDR3. Germline V gives CDR1 SGHRS, CDR2 YFSETQ. Unmatched junction bases numbered 4, after V lost 2 bases and J lost 5 bases. A further study also used this sample, focusing on T cells in Graves' hyperthyroidism and ophthalmopathy.

The sequencing here drew on peripheral blood mononuclear cells (PBMCs), taken at new diagnosis, from a patient treated with antithyroid drugs. V usage is TRBV5-1 and J usage is TRBJ2-7, with TRBD2 identical over 10 bases. The clonotype was recovered from a woman in her fifties or sixties with Graves disease. CDR3 loop: CASSFSGRSDEQYF. For the CDR3, the DNA is TGCGCCAGCAGCTTTAGCGGGAGGTCCGACGAGCAGTACTTC.